This TCR beta chain was documented in a study of cytomegalovirus exposure and HLA in healthy donors. Study-level points and caveats: A later analysis found most CMV-associated TCR beta chains apparently HLA-restricted. What TCR beta sequences reportedly achieved was accurate prediction of HLA-A and HLA-B alleles in most subjects. TCR beta V- and J-gene trimming, according to a later analysis, was linked to a missense DCLRE1C variant.

13 Jbeta primers and 60 Vbeta primers were used for the PCR. Original analysis: Per a later analysis, the number of unique TCR beta chains was approximately 80 million, of which 10 million to 11 million were shared. Using immunoSEQ multiplex PCR, the repertoire was profiled, and TCRdb retains in-frame clones only, with some absent. V and J calls plus clone size are reproduced from that table; the DNA served to infer D and trimming. In the table there are roughly 78,000 clones, about 60% of which are singletons. This clone showed up just a few times. Antigen specificity is unknown. The CDR3 totals 15 residues. The germline CDR1 and CDR2 sequences are SGHAT and FQNNGV. V lost 4 bases to trimming and J lost 1 base, with 13 bases between them.

The chain combines TRBV11-2 with TRBJ1-1; D gene ambiguous. The origin of this receptor is a man in his thirties or forties in good health and CMV-seropositive. Sequencing used PBMCs. The CDR3 spells CASSSLTGSNTEAFF. The CDR3 region has the DNA TGTGCCAGCAGCTCTCTGACGGGGTCGAACACTGAAGCTTTCTTT.